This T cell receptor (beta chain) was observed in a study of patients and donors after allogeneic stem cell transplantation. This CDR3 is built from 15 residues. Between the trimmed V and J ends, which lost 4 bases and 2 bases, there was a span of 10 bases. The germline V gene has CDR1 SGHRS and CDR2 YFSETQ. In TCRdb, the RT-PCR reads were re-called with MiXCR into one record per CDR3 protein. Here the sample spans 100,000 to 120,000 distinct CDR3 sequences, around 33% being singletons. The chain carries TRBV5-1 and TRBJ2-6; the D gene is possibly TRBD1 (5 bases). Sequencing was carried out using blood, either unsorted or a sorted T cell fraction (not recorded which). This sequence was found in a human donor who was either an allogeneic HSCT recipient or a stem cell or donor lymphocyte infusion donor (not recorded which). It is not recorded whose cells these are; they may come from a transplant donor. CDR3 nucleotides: TGCGCCAGCAGCCCCGACAGTACTGGGGCCAACGTCCTGACTTTC. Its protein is CASSPDSTGANVLTF. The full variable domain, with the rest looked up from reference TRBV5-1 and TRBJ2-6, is KAGVTQTPRYLIKTRGQQVTLSCSPISGHRSVSWYQQTPGQGLQFLFEYFSETQRNKGNFPGRFSGRQFSNSRSEMNVSTLELGDSALYLCASSPDSTGANVLTFGAGSRLTVL.